This record covers a single TCR beta chain. Its specificity is not known. The CDR3 runs 13 residues. The germline CDR1 and CDR2 sequences are LGHNT and FRNRAP. V shed 7 bases and J shed 2 bases, with 6 bases lying between them. The data were taken from a study of OX40 agonist ivuxolimab in advanced cancers. Study-wide background: Patients in the trial were receiving intravenous ivuxolimab every 2 weeks, at doses of 0.01 to 10 mg/kg. Participants, 82.7% male, averaged roughly 60 years of age, ranging from about 23 to 80.

Notes on the study in general: Mean expanded clone counts were higher in CD8+ than CD4+ T cells. The study did not work out the antigen specificity of the expanded peripheral T cells.

Only in-frame clones appear in the TCRdb table, and some are missing; sequencing was by immunoSEQ multiplex PCR. The repertoire consists of about 50,000 clones, with about 81% occurring once and the leading ten covering roughly 7%. This chain links TRBV12-5 with TRBJ2-6, with no clear D. The clonotype comes from an adult with an advanced solid tumor such as melanoma, head and neck, liver or kidney cancer. The sequencing here drew on CD4+ or CD8+ T cells sorted from blood, taken in a trial of the OX40 agonist ivuxolimab. The CDR3 DNA follows: TGTGCTAGTGCTAGTACTGGGGCCAACGTCCTGACTTTC. This gives the protein CASASTGANVLTF.